Listed below are T cell receptor beta chains from one sample, sequenced in a study of cytomegalovirus exposure and HLA in healthy donors. This table comes from immunoSEQ multiplex PCR, and its TCRdb copy is limited to in-frame clones, with some not included. Of about 150,000 clones listed, 60% to 85% are singletons. Sample: PBMCs. Receptors were obtained from a man in his forties or fifties in good health and CMV-seropositive. Each CDR3 is given with its conserved first and last residue. D genes are given only for firm matches. Clone size is stated in some rows and not others, as once, few, many or a class when expanded.

abundance: once
v_gene: TRBV5-1
j_gene: TRBJ2-1
d_gene: -
CDR3nt: TGCGCCAGCAGCTTCCGACTAGGAGTTTCTTTCGGCAATGAGCAGTTCTTC
CDR3aa: CASSFRLGVSFGNEQFF

abundance: -
v_gene: TRBV6-6
j_gene: TRBJ2-7
d_gene: -
CDR3nt: TGTGCCAGCAGCTCCCCCGGACAGTGGGGTTCCTACGAGCAGTACTTC
CDR3aa: CASSSPGQWGSYEQYF

abundance: -
v_gene: TRBV18
j_gene: TRBJ2-1
d_gene: -
CDR3nt: TGTGCCAGCTCACCTAGGAGTCGGACTACTTACAATGAGCAGTTCTTC
CDR3aa: CASSPRSRTTYNEQFF

abundance: -
v_gene: TRBV10-3
j_gene: TRBJ2-7
d_gene: TRBD1
CDR3nt: TGTGCCATCAGGAGACAGGGGGGCTACGAGCAGTACTTC
CDR3aa: CAIRRQGGYEQYF

abundance: -
v_gene: TRBV5-6
j_gene: TRBJ1-2
d_gene: -
CDR3nt: TGTGCCAGCAGCTTGATCGGGGAAGAAACCCTATCCTATGGCTACACCTTC
CDR3aa: CASSLIGEETLSYGYTF

abundance: few
v_gene: TRBV7-3
j_gene: TRBJ2-1
d_gene: TRBD2
CDR3nt: TGTGCCAGCAGCTTAAGGGCTAGCGGGGCGTACAATGAGCAGTTCTTC
CDR3aa: CASSLRASGAYNEQFF

abundance: -
v_gene: TRBV5-1
j_gene: TRBJ2-7
d_gene: -
CDR3nt: TGCGCCAGCAGCCACCCAGGGGCCTACGAGCAGTACTTC
CDR3aa: CASSHPGAYEQYF

abundance: -
v_gene: TRBV7-9
j_gene: TRBJ2-1
d_gene: TRBD2
CDR3nt: TGTGCCAGCAGCCGAGTTCTAGCGGGCCTCAATGAGCAGTTCTTC
CDR3aa: CASSRVLAGLNEQFF

abundance: -
v_gene: TRBV29-1
j_gene: TRBJ2-1
d_gene: TRBD2
CDR3nt: TGCAGCATAAATCTAGCGGGTATCGGGAATGAGCAGTTCTTC
CDR3aa: CSINLAGIGNEQFF

abundance: -
v_gene: TRBV4-1
j_gene: TRBJ2-7
d_gene: TRBD2
CDR3nt: TGCGCCAGCGGCCAAGAGGGAGATTTAGCGGGAGAAACTTACGAGCAGTACTTC
CDR3aa: CASGQEGDLAGETYEQYF

abundance: -
v_gene: TRBV7-9
j_gene: TRBJ1-1
d_gene: -
CDR3nt: TGTGCCAGCAGCTTAGGTCTAGGGGAGGATGAAGCTTTCTTT
CDR3aa: CASSLGLGEDEAFF

abundance: few
v_gene: TRBV27
j_gene: TRBJ2-7
d_gene: TRBD1
CDR3nt: TGTGCCAGCAGCCCGGGACAGGGGTTTTACGAGCAGTACTTC
CDR3aa: CASSPGQGFYEQYF

abundance: few
v_gene: TRBV28
j_gene: TRBJ1-2
d_gene: -
CDR3nt: TGTGCCAGCATGCCCCGGCGGGTATCCTATGGCTACACCTTC
CDR3aa: CASMPRRVSYGYTF

abundance: -
v_gene: TRBV11-1
j_gene: TRBJ2-3
d_gene: -
CDR3nt: TGTGCCAGCAGCTTACGGATGTCGGGAGATACGCAGTATTTT
CDR3aa: CASSLRMSGDTQYF